This is a list of T cell receptor beta chains from one sample in a study of T cell responses to AZD1222 COVID-19 vaccine. TCRdb's copy holds only in-frame clones and misses some; the assay was immunoSEQ multiplex PCR. The sample shows around 160,000 clones, about nine tenths of them seen only once. The material sequenced was peripheral blood, taken on day 0 of AZD1222 vaccination. The receptors shown here come from an adult in good health. CDR3s include the opening cysteine and the closing phenylalanine or tryptophan. Each record gives: V gene, J gene, D gene, clone size, CDR3 protein, CDR3 DNA. The D gene is left open where the match is weak. Expanded clones are given a class, and other clones once, few, many or no size at all.

V: TRBV4-3; J: TRBJ1-2; D: -; size: -; CDR3: CASSQDWQGYGYTF; DNA: TGCGCCAGCAGCCAAGATTGGCAGGGCTATGGCTACACCTTC
V: TRBV4-1; J: TRBJ2-1; D: -; size: -; CDR3: CASSQDQGLSNNEQFF; DNA: TGCGCCAGCAGCCAAGATCAAGGACTATCCAACAATGAGCAGTTCTTC
V: TRBV7-3; J: TRBJ2-2; D: -; size: -; CDR3: CASSRAGSGELFF; DNA: TGTGCCAGCAGTCGGGCAGGGTCCGGGGAGCTGTTTTTT
V: TRBV10-3; J: TRBJ1-1; D: -; size: -; CDR3: CAISEVQASAEAFF; DNA: TGTGCCATCAGTGAAGTCCAGGCGTCCGCTGAAGCTTTCTTT
V: TRBV28; J: TRBJ1-2; D: -; size: -; CDR3: CASSEGRRNYGYTF; DNA: TGTGCCAGCAGTGAGGGCAGGAGGAACTATGGCTACACCTTC
V: TRBV6-2/TRBV6-3; J: TRBJ2-5; D: -; size: -; CDR3: CASSYSGGGSQETQYF; DNA: TGTGCCAGCAGTTACTCGGGGGGCGGGAGCCAAGAGACCCAGTACTTC
V: TRBV27; J: TRBJ2-7; D: -; size: -; CDR3: CASSLSPQNYEQYF; DNA: TGTGCCAGCAGTTTATCGCCGCAGAACTACGAGCAGTACTTC
V: TRBV6-5; J: TRBJ1-1; D: -; size: -; CDR3: CASSLFPLNTEAFF; DNA: TGTGCCAGCAGTTTGTTCCCGCTGAACACTGAAGCTTTCTTT
V: TRBV10-3; J: TRBJ2-1; D: -; size: -; CDR3: CAISGGSNEQFF; DNA: TGTGCCATCAGCGGCGGGTCGAATGAGCAGTTCTTC
V: TRBV6-2/TRBV6-3; J: TRBJ2-3; D: -; size: many; CDR3: CASSYGREGTDTQYF; DNA: TGTGCCAGCAGTTACGGGCGGGAAGGCACAGATACGCAGTATTTT
V: TRBV19; J: TRBJ2-6; D: TRBD1; size: once; CDR3: CASNRGANVLTF; DNA: TGTGCCAGTAACAGGGGAGCCAACGTCCTGACTTTC
V: TRBV5-1; J: TRBJ2-5; D: TRBD2; size: -; CDR3: CASSLTGSGSQETQYF; DNA: TGCGCCAGCAGCTTGACTGGTAGCGGGAGCCAAGAGACCCAGTACTTC
V: TRBV18; J: TRBJ1-4; D: -; size: -; CDR3: CASSPWNSLGGPTEKLFF; DNA: TGTGCCAGCTCACCTTGGAATTCTCTGGGAGGACCAACCGAAAAACTGTTTTTT
V: TRBV24-1; J: TRBJ1-2; D: TRBD1; size: -; CDR3: CATSDWTGSGYTF; DNA: TGTGCCACCAGTGATTGGACAGGGTCTGGCTACACCTTC
V: TRBV7-9; J: TRBJ2-5; D: -; size: -; CDR3: CASSLPPRLAKETQYF; DNA: TGTGCCAGCAGCTTGCCCCCAAGGCTAGCGAAGGAGACCCAGTACTTC
V: TRBV9; J: TRBJ1-1; D: -; size: -; CDR3: CASSVGSLESEAFF; DNA: TGTGCCAGCAGCGTAGGTAGCTTGGAGTCTGAAGCTTTCTTT
V: TRBV4-3; J: TRBJ2-7; D: TRBD2; size: -; CDR3: CASSQETSGVYEQYF; DNA: TGCGCCAGCAGCCAAGAGACTAGCGGAGTCTACGAGCAGTACTTC
V: TRBV19; J: TRBJ2-1; D: TRBD2; size: -; CDR3: CASSTLAGGLGGYNEQFF; DNA: TGTGCCAGTAGTACTCTAGCGGGAGGGCTGGGCGGCTACAATGAGCAGTTCTTC
V: TRBV7-8; J: TRBJ2-7; D: -; size: -; CDR3: CASSPSPQGQYF; DNA: TGTGCCAGCAGCCCATCCCCCCAGGGGCAGTACTTC
V: TRBV12-3/TRBV12-4; J: TRBJ1-4; D: -; size: few; CDR3: CASSLSPSGKLFF; DNA: TGTGCCAGCAGTTTATCGCCCTCCGGAAAACTGTTTTTT
V: TRBV18; J: TRBJ2-7; D: -; size: -; CDR3: CASSPDSYEQYF; DNA: TGTGCCAGCTCACCGGACTCCTACGAGCAGTACTTC
V: TRBV6-5; J: TRBJ1-1; D: TRBD1; size: -; CDR3: CASSYRQGNEAFF; DNA: TGTGCCAGCAGTTATCGACAGGGTAATGAAGCTTTCTTT
V: TRBV6-5; J: TRBJ1-4; D: TRBD1; size: -; CDR3: CASSLHRGSLEKLFF; DNA: TGTGCCAGCAGTTTGCACAGGGGGAGTCTTGAAAAACTGTTTTTT
V: TRBV7-3; J: TRBJ2-2; D: TRBD2; size: -; CDR3: CASSLLAGEGTGELFF; DNA: TGTGCCAGCAGCTTATTAGCGGGAGAAGGTACCGGGGAGCTGTTTTTT
V: TRBV7-9; J: TRBJ2-5; D: -; size: -; CDR3: CASSLNTGMETQYF; DNA: TGTGCCAGCAGCTTAAATACAGGGATGGAGACCCAGTACTTC
V: TRBV15; J: TRBJ2-5; D: -; size: -; CDR3: CATSRSSGGPETQYF; DNA: TGTGCCACCAGCAGATCGTCAGGTGGTCCAGAGACCCAGTACTTC
V: TRBV2; J: TRBJ1-6; D: -; size: -; CDR3: CASSESGGDSPLHF; DNA: TGTGCCAGCAGTGAATCAGGCGGAGATTCACCCCTCCACTTT
V: TRBV5-4; J: TRBJ2-7; D: -; size: -; CDR3: CASSHRDQGGGEQYF; DNA: TGTGCCAGCAGCCACCGGGATCAGGGGGGTGGCGAGCAGTACTTC
V: TRBV5-1; J: TRBJ1-1; D: -; size: -; CDR3: CASSLQGGLNTEAFF; DNA: TGCGCCAGCAGCTTACAGGGCGGGTTGAACACTGAAGCTTTCTTT
V: TRBV3-1/TRBV3-2; J: TRBJ1-3; D: -; size: -; CDR3: CASSQGERPGLDKAGNTIYF; DNA: TGTGCCAGCAGCCAAGGAGAGAGGCCGGGACTCGATAAAGCTGGAAACACCATATATTTT
V: TRBV6-5; J: TRBJ1-2; D: -; size: -; CDR3: CASSYSGGRDGYTF; DNA: TGTGCCAGCAGTTACTCTGGGGGCCGGGATGGCTACACCTTC
V: TRBV20-1; J: TRBJ2-5; D: -; size: once; CDR3: CSASRREGQETQYF; DNA: TGCAGTGCTAGTCGGAGGGAAGGGCAAGAGACCCAGTACTTC
V: TRBV30; J: TRBJ2-5; D: TRBD2; size: -; CDR3: CAWSSPSGSWETQYF; DNA: TGTGCCTGGAGTTCCCCCAGCGGGAGCTGGGAGACCCAGTACTTC
V: TRBV5-5; J: TRBJ1-3; D: -; size: -; CDR3: CASSVQGRGSGNTIYF; DNA: TGTGCCAGCAGCGTACAAGGACGGGGCTCTGGAAACACCATATATTTT
V: TRBV7-2; J: TRBJ1-3; D: -; size: -; CDR3: CASSLDSGNTIYF; DNA: TGTGCCAGCAGCTTAGATTCTGGAAACACCATATATTTT
V: TRBV28; J: TRBJ1-3; D: TRBD1; size: once; CDR3: CASRQGAGNTIYF; DNA: TGTGCCAGCAGGCAGGGGGCTGGAAACACCATATATTTT
V: TRBV5-8; J: TRBJ1-5; D: -; size: many; CDR3: CASSLEGHSNQPQHF; DNA: TGTGCCAGCAGCTTGGAAGGGCATAGCAATCAGCCCCAGCATTTT
V: TRBV2; J: TRBJ1-2; D: TRBD1; size: -; CDR3: CASSYTPTGGESYGYTF; DNA: TGTGCCAGCAGTTATACACCTACAGGGGGCGAAAGCTATGGCTACACCTTC
V: TRBV7-9; J: TRBJ1-1; D: -; size: once; CDR3: CASSLGRGNTEAFF; DNA: TGTGCCAGCAGCTTAGGACGGGGGAACACTGAAGCTTTCTTT
V: TRBV29-1; J: TRBJ2-1; D: -; size: -; CDR3: CSVDFSSYNEQFF; DNA: TGCAGCGTTGACTTCAGCTCCTACAATGAGCAGTTCTTC
V: TRBV2; J: TRBJ1-3; D: TRBD1; size: -; CDR3: CASRQGGSGNTIYF; DNA: TGTGCCAGTAGACAGGGCGGCTCTGGAAACACCATATATTTT
V: TRBV27; J: TRBJ1-2; D: -; size: -; CDR3: CASSLYGTENYGYTF; DNA: TGTGCCAGCAGTTTATACGGGACGGAGAACTATGGCTACACCTTC
V: TRBV12-3/TRBV12-4; J: TRBJ1-2; D: -; size: -; CDR3: CASSFNREGGYTF; DNA: TGTGCCAGCAGTTTTAATAGGGAAGGTGGCTACACCTTC
V: TRBV11-1; J: TRBJ2-2; D: -; size: -; CDR3: CASSLGRGRTGELFF; DNA: TGTGCCAGCAGCTTAGGCCGGGGACGCACCGGGGAGCTGTTTTTT
V: TRBV6-5; J: TRBJ1-2; D: -; size: -; CDR3: CASSPQGSYGYTF; DNA: TGTGCCAGCAGCCCCCAGGGTTCCTATGGCTACACCTTC
V: TRBV11-2; J: TRBJ1-5; D: -; size: -; CDR3: CASSMNPDPARPQHF; DNA: TGTGCCAGCAGCATGAATCCCGACCCAGCACGCCCCCAGCATTTT
V: TRBV5-6; J: TRBJ2-4; D: TRBD2; size: -; CDR3: CASSWGGSNIQYF; DNA: TGTGCCAGCAGCTGGGGAGGGTCTAACATTCAGTACTTC
V: TRBV28; J: TRBJ1-5; D: -; size: few; CDR3: CASSNEVGQPQHF; DNA: TGTGCCAGCAGTAACGAGGTCGGTCAGCCCCAGCATTTT